This TCR beta chain derives from a study of blood T cell repertoires in COVID-19. Study as a whole: The United States, Italy and Spain were the sources of the acute and convalescent COVID-19 samples. T cells, B-cell-depleted T cells, or PBMCs supplied cDNA or gDNA.

Source study methods: Cell counts per sample came from amplifying reference gene primers. Clones were sequenced by immunoSEQ multiplex PCR, and TCRdb holds only the in-frame ones, with some missing. That table is the source of V, J and clone size, and D and trimming were worked out from the DNA. Of 83,000 or so clones listed, around 86% were seen once; the top ten hold approximately 8.1%. The sequencing input was peripheral blood. The sequence was obtained from a man older than 75 with active or convalescent COVID-19.

The chain's CDR3 is CASSLTGFRTDTQYF. The CDR3 DNA follows: TGTGCCAGTAGTCTTACTGGTTTTCGCACAGATACGCAGTATTTT. V is TRBV19 and J is TRBJ2-3; D not certain. Trimming left V 5 bases short and J 1 base short, with 13 bases between. This CDR3 has 15 amino acids. Germline values: CDR1 LNHDA, CDR2 SQIVND (reference sequence).